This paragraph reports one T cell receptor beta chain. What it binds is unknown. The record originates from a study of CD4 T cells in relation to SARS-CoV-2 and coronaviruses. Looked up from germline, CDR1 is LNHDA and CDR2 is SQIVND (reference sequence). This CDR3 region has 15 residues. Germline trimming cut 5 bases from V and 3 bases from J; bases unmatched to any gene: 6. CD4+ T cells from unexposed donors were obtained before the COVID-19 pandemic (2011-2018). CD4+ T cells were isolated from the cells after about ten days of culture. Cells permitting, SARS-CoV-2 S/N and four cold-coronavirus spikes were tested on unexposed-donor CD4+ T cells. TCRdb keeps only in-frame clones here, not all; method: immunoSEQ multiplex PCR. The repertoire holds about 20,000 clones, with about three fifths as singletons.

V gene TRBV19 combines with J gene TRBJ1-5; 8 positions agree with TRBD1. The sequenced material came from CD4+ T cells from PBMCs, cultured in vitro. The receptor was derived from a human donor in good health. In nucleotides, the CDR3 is TGTGCCAGTAGTCCAGACAGGGGTTTCAATCAGCCCCAGCATTTT. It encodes CASSPDRGFNQPQHF.